This TCR beta chain was obtained from a study of control samples from healthy donors and cancer patients. Clones were sequenced by immunoSEQ multiplex PCR, and TCRdb holds only the in-frame ones, with some missing. The sample consists of about 69,000 clones, more than 70% of them appearing once. The CDR3 is 18 amino acids. The sequenced sample was PBMCs. This clonotype was obtained from a man in his 60s with colorectal cancer. The chain is built from TRBV21-1 and TRBJ1-5. TRBV21-1 is deemed a pseudogene. CDR3 protein: CASSKDERSGYSNQPQHF. The CDR3 bases are TGTGCCAGCAGCAAAGACGAAAGATCCGGATATAGCAATCAGCCCCAGCATTTT.